The rows below give T cell receptor beta chains drawn from one sample of a study of brain T cells in children with intractable seizures. TCRdb's table, derived via immunoSEQ multiplex PCR, lists solely in-frame clones and lacks some. Altogether about 120,000 clones are present, approximately 94% being singletons, with the ten largest covering 3.8%. This specimen consisted of peripheral blood, obtained at surgery. The receptors here all came from a boy under three years old with hemimegalencephaly and intractable seizures. CDR3s include the opening cysteine and the closing phenylalanine or tryptophan. D genes are given only for firm matches. Some rows have no size entry. The others give once, few or many, or a class for an expanded clone.

d_gene,abundance,v_gene,j_gene,CDR3nt,CDR3aa
NA,NA,TRBV18,TRBJ2-2,TGTGCCAGCTCACCACCCATGGTACGCACCGGGGAGCTGTTTTTT,CASSPPMVRTGELFF
NA,few,TRBV25-1,TRBJ1-2,TGTGCCAGCACCCCTACTGGGCGAAACTATGGCTACACCTTC,CASTPTGRNYGYTF
TRBD2,NA,TRBV9,TRBJ2-3,TGTGCCAGCAGCCTAGACGGGAGGGGGGCAGATACGCAGTATTTT,CASSLDGRGADTQYF
TRBD1,NA,TRBV19,TRBJ1-5,TGTGCCAGTAGTATAGATATAGGGACAGGCGCGTATAGCAATCAGCCCCAGCATTTT,CASSIDIGTGAYSNQPQHF
TRBD2,NA,TRBV5-1,TRBJ2-7,TGCGCCAGCAGCTTGTTTGCGGGAGGGTCCTACGAGCAGTACTTC,CASSLFAGGSYEQYF
NA,NA,TRBV19,TRBJ2-7,TGTGCCAGTAGTATAGGGCAGGCGAGACTCTACGAGCAGTACTTC,CASSIGQARLYEQYF
NA,NA,TRBV7-9,TRBJ2-7,TGTGCCAGCAGCTTAAGTCAAAGCGAGCAGTACTTC,CASSLSQSEQYF
NA,NA,TRBV2,TRBJ2-2,TGTGCCAGCCGTCAGGGAAACACCGGGGAGCTGTTTTTT,CASRQGNTGELFF
NA,NA,TRBV11-2,TRBJ2-1,TGTGCCAGCAGCTTCCCCCCTGACAATGAGCAGTTCTTC,CASSFPPDNEQFF
NA,NA,TRBV28,TRBJ1-2,TGTGCCAGCAGTGTCCGGGACCGCTATGGCTACACCTTC,CASSVRDRYGYTF
NA,NA,TRBV25-1,TRBJ1-2,TGTGCCAGCAGTGAATCTGTAGCAGCCTATGGCTACACCTTC,CASSESVAAYGYTF
NA,NA,TRBV5-6,TRBJ2-3,TGTGCCAGCAGCCCCCTCCAGGCGGGTACGCAGTATTTT,CASSPLQAGTQYF
NA,once,TRBV7-9,TRBJ1-5,TGTGCCAGCAGCTTACAGGGCAATCAGCCCCAGCATTTT,CASSLQGNQPQHF
NA,NA,TRBV4-3,TRBJ2-1,TGCGCCAGCAGCCAAGATTTTGTCGCGGGTAATGAGCAGTTCTTC,CASSQDFVAGNEQFF
TRBD2,NA,TRBV24-1,TRBJ2-1,TGTGCCACCAGTGATTTCGAGCGGGGGGACAATGAGCAGTTCTTC,CATSDFERGDNEQFF
TRBD2,NA,TRBV4-1,TRBJ2-7,TGCGCCAGCAGCCAAGTTCGGCTAGCGGGTTCCTACGAGCAGTACTTC,CASSQVRLAGSYEQYF
NA,NA,TRBV5-1,TRBJ2-5,TGCGCCAGCAGCTTGGCGACCGGGGGAGAGACCCAGTACTTC,CASSLATGGETQYF
NA,once,TRBV10-3,TRBJ2-1,TGTGCCATCAGGACACAACTAGTCTCCTACAATGAGCAGTTCTTC,CAIRTQLVSYNEQFF
NA,NA,TRBV24-1,TRBJ1-4,TGTGCCACCAGTGAAACCCCGCCGGTGGTTGGGGGTGAAAAACTGTTTTTT,CATSETPPVVGGEKLFF
TRBD1,NA,TRBV4-1,TRBJ2-7,TGCGCCAGCAGCCAAATATCAGGGGGTGGCTACGAGCAGTACTTC,CASSQISGGGYEQYF
NA,NA,TRBV12-3/TRBV12-4,TRBJ1-4,TGTGCCAGCAGGAGGGCCGTTAATGAAAAACTGTTTTTT,CASRRAVNEKLFF
TRBD2,once,TRBV19,TRBJ2-5,TGTGCCAGTACTAGCGGGGGGGGAGAGACCCAGTACTTC,CASTSGGGETQYF
NA,once,TRBV5-1,TRBJ1-5,TGCGCCAGCAGCCCCACAGGGATCGGCAATCAGCCCCAGCATTTT,CASSPTGIGNQPQHF
TRBD1,NA,TRBV29-1,TRBJ1-1,TGCAGCGTTGTACCAGGACAGGGGAGGTCTGAAGCTTTCTTT,CSVVPGQGRSEAFF
NA,once,TRBV6-6,TRBJ1-2,TGTGCCAGCAGTACCCTTAGGACAGACTACACCTTC,CASSTLRTDYTF
NA,NA,TRBV29-1,TRBJ2-6,TGCAGCGTTGTTACCTACAGGGCTGGGGCCAACGTCCTGACTTTC,CSVVTYRAGANVLTF
NA,NA,TRBV2,TRBJ2-5,TGTGCCAGCAGAATTACAGGAGAGTCCCAGTACTTC,CASRITGESQYF
NA,NA,TRBV3-1/TRBV3-2,TRBJ2-7,TGTGCCAGCAGGAGGGACGTTACCTACGAGCAGTACTTC,CASRRDVTYEQYF
NA,NA,TRBV2,TRBJ1-1,TGTGCCAGCAACCCATTCCGGGGGAACACTGAAGCTTTCTTT,CASNPFRGNTEAFF
TRBD2,NA,TRBV9,TRBJ2-2,TGTGCCAGCAGCGTAGCCCGGGAGGGGCCCGGGGAGCTGTTTTTT,CASSVAREGPGELFF
NA,NA,TRBV29-1,TRBJ2-3,TGCAGCGTTTCAGCGGACATAATAGGGGATACGCAGTATTTT,CSVSADIIGDTQYF
TRBD2,NA,TRBV6-2/TRBV6-3,TRBJ2-5,TGTGCCAGCAGTTTGGGACTAGCTAAAGAGACCCAGTACTTC,CASSLGLAKETQYF
NA,NA,TRBV5-1,TRBJ2-7,TGCGCCAGCAGCTTGCCGACTATCTACGAGCAGTACTTC,CASSLPTIYEQYF
NA,once,TRBV5-1,TRBJ1-3,TGCGCCAGCAGTTTTGTCGGCTCAACAGGGACTGGAAACACCATATATTTT,CASSFVGSTGTGNTIYF
TRBD1,NA,TRBV24-1,TRBJ2-2,TGTGCCACCAGATCCGCCGGGACAGGGGGCGGTCCCGGGGAGCTGTTTTTT,CATRSAGTGGGPGELFF
NA,NA,TRBV27,TRBJ2-5,TGTGCCAGCAGTTTAAAGGAGACCCAGTACTTC,CASSLKETQYF
NA,once,TRBV2,TRBJ1-4,TGTGCCAGCAGTGAAGAAGTACGGGGGGTGGGGGAAAAACTGTTTTTT,CASSEEVRGVGEKLFF
NA,NA,TRBV27,TRBJ2-5,TGTGCCAGCAGCCAATACCTCCAAGAGACCCAGTACTTC,CASSQYLQETQYF
TRBD2,NA,TRBV30,TRBJ2-1,TGTGCCTGGAGTGTACGTTCTAGCGGGAGGGCCAAGTTCTTC,CAWSVRSSGRAKFF
NA,once,TRBV4-1,TRBJ1-2,TGCGCCAGCAGCCACCCAAGTGATGGCTACACCTTC,CASSHPSDGYTF
TRBD1,NA,TRBV5-1,TRBJ2-7,TGCGCCAGCAGCTCCTCCAGGGGGTCCCCCTACGAGCAGTACTTC,CASSSSRGSPYEQYF
TRBD1,once,TRBV6-5,TRBJ1-2,TGTGCCAGCAGTTACCCCCCCGCGACAGGGGGCTATGGCTACACCTTC,CASSYPPATGGYGYTF
TRBD1,NA,TRBV6-1,TRBJ2-7,TGTGCCAGCAGTGAAGCTCCGACAGGGGTCCACGAGCAGTACTTC,CASSEAPTGVHEQYF
NA,NA,TRBV6-4,TRBJ2-2,TGTGCCAGCAGCCCTCTTTACGGGAGAAACACCGGGGAGCTGTTTTTT,CASSPLYGRNTGELFF
NA,NA,TRBV28,TRBJ1-4,TGTGCCAGCAGTTTAACCATGGGAGGTGAAAAACTGTTTTTT,CASSLTMGGEKLFF
TRBD2,NA,TRBV28,TRBJ2-5,TGTGCCAGCAGCGATAGCGGGAGACTGGAGACCCAGTACTTC,CASSDSGRLETQYF
NA,NA,TRBV6-1,TRBJ1-3,TGTGCCAGCAGTGTAAGCGTCAGGCGGAGGGTCTCTGGAAACACCATATATTTT,CASSVSVRRRVSGNTIYF
TRBD2,NA,TRBV10-1,TRBJ2-5,TGCGCCAGCAGCCAAGCCGGGACTAGCAGCCAAGAGACCCAGTACTTC,CASSQAGTSSQETQYF
NA,NA,TRBV19,TRBJ2-7,TGTGCCAGTAGTCCCCATCGGGGTGGTTACGAGCAGTACTTC,CASSPHRGGYEQYF
NA,NA,TRBV5-1,TRBJ2-3,TGCGCCAGCAGCCCAGCCGGTACGGCAGATACGCAGTATTTT,CASSPAGTADTQYF
TRBD2,NA,TRBV5-4,TRBJ2-1,TGTGCCAGCAGCCGAGGACTAGCGGGCTCGAGCTCCTACAATGAGCAGTTCTTC,CASSRGLAGSSSYNEQFF
NA,NA,TRBV28,TRBJ2-7,TGTGCCAGTTCACAGGGTAGCGAGCAGTACTTC,CASSQGSEQYF
TRBD2,once,TRBV9,TRBJ2-2,TGTGCCAGCAGCCCGGGGACTAGCGGGAGGGGCGGGGAGCTGTTTTTT,CASSPGTSGRGGELFF
TRBD1,NA,TRBV10-3,TRBJ2-5,TGTGCCATCAGGGGACAGGGTCAAGAGACCCAGTACTTC,CAIRGQGQETQYF
NA,NA,TRBV19,TRBJ2-3,TGTGCCAGTAGTATCGTTTGGGGCACAGATACGCAGTATTTT,CASSIVWGTDTQYF
NA,NA,TRBV18,TRBJ1-1,TGTGCCAGCTCACCAGGTAGTGGGCTGAACACTGAAGCTTTCTTT,CASSPGSGLNTEAFF
NA,NA,TRBV28,TRBJ2-2,TGTGCCAGCAGTTCGCCGGGGGCCGGGGAGCTGTTTTTT,CASSSPGAGELFF